This T cell receptor (beta chain) was captured in a study of blood T cells in healthy people across ages. Overall study findings and caveats: PBMC samples, being unsorted, prevented any conclusive comparison of naive and antigen-experienced cells.

For the second PCR, which ran for about 6 to 11 cycles, a sample-barcoded 5' primer and a J-beta primer mix were used. Sequencing of every sample gave 3 million or more CDR3-containing paired-end reads. TCRdb re-derived calls from the 5' RACE reads in MiXCR, one entry per CDR3 protein. The table records around 1,600,000 distinct CDR3 sequences, under 55% of them present only once. Whenever a sample was processed, at least 6.5 million PBMCs were isolated. In regard to this clonotype: The antigen is not known.

CDR3 length: 13 residues. The V end lost 2 bases, the J end lost 3 bases, and 7 bases lay between the germline ends. Germline CDR1 is KGHSH and CDR2 is LQKENI. This sequence joins TRBV18 and TRBJ1-2; no clear D gene. Sequences were obtained from blood. The receptor's source is a woman younger than 35 in good health. CDR3 protein: CASSPIEDYGYTF. The DNA of the CDR3 is TGTGCCAGCTCACCAATAGAGGACTATGGCTACACCTTC.